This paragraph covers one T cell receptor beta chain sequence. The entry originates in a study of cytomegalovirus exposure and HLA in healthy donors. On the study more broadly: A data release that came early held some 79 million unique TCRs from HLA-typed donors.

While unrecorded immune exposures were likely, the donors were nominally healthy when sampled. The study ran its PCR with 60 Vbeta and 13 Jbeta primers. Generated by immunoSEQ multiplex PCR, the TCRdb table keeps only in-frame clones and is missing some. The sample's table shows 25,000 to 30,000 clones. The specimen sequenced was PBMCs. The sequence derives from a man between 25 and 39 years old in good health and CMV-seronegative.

CDR3 sequence: CASSSWGGQETQYF. In nucleotides, the CDR3 is TGTGCCAGCAGCTCCTGGGGGGGGCAAGAGACCCAGTACTTC. This chain uses TRBV5-8 with TRBJ2-5, with 7 positions matching TRBD2. V shed 3 bases, J shed 2 bases, and the junction held 4 bases outside the gene matches. This CDR3 has 14 amino acids. Germline loops: CDR1 SGHTS, CDR2 YDEGEE.